This T cell receptor beta chain was recorded in a study of Graves' ophthalmopathy and Graves' hyperthyroidism. Study background: Before any treatment was given, at initial diagnosis, peripheral blood was collected. Study outcomes and limitations: Most expanded clonotypes in thyroid above 0.001 frequency also showed up in blood.

There are many counts of this clonotype. No antigen is known for it. Patients with other autoimmune diseases, uncontrolled infections, pregnancy or lactation were excluded. Clinicians diagnosed using symptoms, serum thyroxine, TRAb, thyroid ultrasound and orbital computed tomography. The authors amplified TCR beta CDR3 regions from RNA transcripts. An initial RT-PCR round employing HTBI primers preceded a second-round multiplex PCR. MiXCR, run by TCRdb on the multiplex PCR reads, gives a single entry per CDR3 protein. The table shows some 48,000 distinct CDR3 sequences, with over 45% occurring only once. The V segment lost 4 bases and the J segment 4 bases; nucleotides outside the gene matches: 6. This CDR3 contains 15 residues.

Sample: peripheral blood. The rearrangement links TRBV12-3 or TRBV12-4 to TRBJ1-2, with 10 bases that match TRBD1. The source is an adult man with Graves' ophthalmopathy. DNA of the CDR3: TGTGCCAGCAGTTCCTGGACAGGGGGAATCTATGGCTACACCTTC. It codes for CASSSWTGGIYGYTF.